Below are 10 T cell receptor beta chains sequenced from a single sample in a study of blood T cell repertoires in COVID-19. Libraries were prepared by immunoSEQ multiplex PCR; TCRdb keeps only in-frame clonotypes and omits some of them. The sample lists around 190,000 clones, more than 80% occurring once. The sequencing sample was made of peripheral blood. The receptor set was obtained from a human donor in a cohort sampled during active COVID-19.

The chain combines TRBV19 with TRBJ1-4; 7 bases are a match to TRBD1. The V gene's germline CDR1 is LNHDA and CDR2 SQIVND (reference sequence). The ends lost 5 bases at V and 2 bases at J; junction bases unmatched: 2. The CDR3 totals 14 residues. The CDR3 coding sequence is TGTGCCAGTAGTCCGGGACAGACTAATGAAAAACTGTTTTTT. Translation: CASSPGQTNEKLFF.

J is TRBJ1-5 and V is TRBV5-4; D unresolved. Germline V gene data show CDR1 as SGHNT and CDR2 as YYREEE (reference sequence). V was shortened by 5 bases and J by 7 bases, with 19 bases between the two germline ends. This CDR3 region has 15 residues. CDR3 residues: CASRPGEVGNQPQHF. Here the CDR3 DNA reads TGTGCCAGCAGGCCCGGGGAGGTGGGGAACCAGCCCCAGCATTTT.

This clone was seen a handful of times. This chain uses TRBV19 with TRBJ1-1; TRBD1 matches at 9 bases. The CDR3 is 16 residues long. CDR1 is LNHDA and CDR2 is SQIVND in the germline V gene (reference sequence). V shed 5 bases and J 6 bases; nucleotides not matched to a gene: 13. CDR3 coding DNA: TGTGCCAGTAGTGCCTGGACAGGGGACCGGGGGGCTGAAGCTTTCTTT. This gives the protein CASSAWTGDRGAEAFF. The entire variable domain, with the rest obtained from reference TRBV19 and TRBJ1-1, is as follows: DGGITQSPKYLFRKEGQNVTLSCEQNLNHDAMYWYRQDPGQGLRLIYYSQIVNDFQKGDIAEGYSVSREKKESFPLTVTSAQKNPTAFYLCASSAWTGDRGAEAFFGQGTRLTVV.

This rearrangement joins TRBV4-1 to TRBJ1-1, with a tentative D call TRBD1 (5 bases). The CDR3 extends over 15 amino acids. Germline V gene lookup returns CDR1 MGHRA and CDR2 YSYEKL. V was shortened by 1 base and J by 4 bases, with 13 bases between the two germline ends. Written as DNA, the CDR3 is TGCGCCAGCAGCCAAGCCGGCGGGGGTGGCACTGAAGCTTTCTTT. As protein: CASSQAGGGGTEAFF.

CDR3 loop: CASTLTRASTEAFF. CDR3 sequence (DNA): TGTGCCAGTACCCTAACTAGGGCCAGCACTGAAGCTTTCTTT. The chain couples TRBV19 to TRBJ1-1, with D hard to call. The V gene lost 7 bases and the J gene lost 4 bases, with 16 bases spanning the gap. Germline values: CDR1 LNHDA, CDR2 SQIVND (reference sequence). CDR3 length equals 14 residues. Complete variable domain (other parts from reference TRBV19 and TRBJ1-1): DGGITQSPKYLFRKEGQNVTLSCEQNLNHDAMYWYRQDPGQGLRLIYYSQIVNDFQKGDIAEGYSVSREKKESFPLTVTSAQKNPTAFYLCASTLTRASTEAFFGQGTRLTVV.

This clone was picked up one time. This rearrangement joins TRBV29-1 to TRBJ2-3; the match to TRBD2 covers 10 bases. The V segment lost 0 bases and the J segment 5 bases; nucleotides outside the gene matches: 8. This CDR3 comprises 16 residues. Germline CDR1 is SQVTM and CDR2 is ANQGSEA. The CDR3, as DNA: TGCAGCGTTGAAGATCTTCCTAGCGGGGGTAAAGATACGCAGTATTTT. This gives the protein CSVEDLPSGGKDTQYF.

V and J are TRBV4-2 and TRBJ2-7; 9 bases are a match to TRBD1. The CDR3 has 18 amino acids. Germline-derived CDR1 and CDR2 are LGHNA and YNFKEQ. V was clipped by 1 base and J by 0 bases; unmatched bases: 10. CDR3 region: CASSQVPGQGLVSYEQYF. The CDR3 bases are TGTGCCAGCAGCCAAGTCCCCGGACAGGGGCTTGTCTCCTACGAGCAGTACTTC.

The chain recombines TRBV4-1 with TRBJ1-2; tentative D call: TRBD1 (5 bases). The V and J ends lost 0 bases and 0 bases respectively, with 14 bases between them. There are 17 residues in the CDR3. CDR1 and CDR2 (germline): MGHRA, YSYEKL. The CDR3 bases are TGCGCCAGCAGCCAAGATTTTCCGGCCAGGGCTAACTATGGCTACACCTTC. Translated, it gives CASSQDFPARANYGYTF.

The chain uses TRBV5-1 and TRBJ1-5, with 8 bases identical to TRBD1. The trim removed 2 bases at V and 6 bases at J, leaving 4 bases unmatched. CDR1 is SGHRS, CDR2 YFSETQ, per germline. The CDR3 length is 14 residues. DNA of the CDR3: TGCGCCAGCAGCTTACAGGGGGTAGGTCAGCCCCAGCATTTT. It specifies CASSLQGVGQPQHF.

The rearrangement uses TRBV5-1 and TRBJ2-5; no firm D call. The CDR3 runs to 15 residues. Trimming took off 0 bases at V and 0 bases at J, with 9 bases between the two ends. Germline V gene sequence: CDR1 SGHRS, CDR2 YFSETQ. CDR3 bases: TGCGCCAGCAGCTTGGCCGCAGACTACCAAGAGACCCAGTACTTC. Translated, it gives CASSLAADYQETQYF.